Given below is one TCR beta chain in context. This specimen belongs to a study of CD8+ T cells in alopecia areata. Specified treatment: oral pan-JAK inhibitor, 5-10 mg twice daily. Peripheral blood samples and lesional scalp punch biopsies were obtained from alopecia areata patients. This CDR3 is built from 12 residues. The V gene's germline CDR1 is SGDLS and CDR2 YYNGEE. V was clipped by 7 bases and J by 5 bases, with 9 bases between them. Following RNA extraction, reverse transcription yielded cDNA that acted as the sequencing template. TCRdb keeps only in-frame clones here, not all; method: immunoSEQ multiplex PCR. The top ten hold around 23% of the sample, which has about 42,000 clones, about three fifths seen once.

The genes are TRBV9 and TRBJ2-2, with D maybe TRBD1 (5 bases). This receptor was taken from a human donor with alopecia areata. The source was CD8+ T cells sorted from blood, collected at week 4, from a patient treated with tofacitinib. The CDR3 loop reads CASGARTGELFF. CDR3 sequence (DNA): TGTGCCAGCGGGGCCCGTACCGGGGAGCTGTTTTTT.